One sample yielded the 25 T cell receptor beta chains listed below, sequenced in a study of T cells in Graves' hyperthyroidism and ophthalmopathy. Template material for amplifying TCR beta CDR3 regions consisted of RNA transcripts. Carried out on the TCR CDR3, a first-round RT-PCR used the HTBI primer set. Via MiXCR, TCRdb re-called the multiplex PCR reads, giving one row per CDR3 protein. The sample has about 720,000 distinct CDR3 sequences; 16% are singletons. The sample was blood. These receptors came from a man aged 18 to 30 with Graves' hyperthyroidism.

This clonotype was seen repeatedly, ten times or more. This sequence joins TRBV7-8 and TRBJ2-7; 11 nucleotides align to TRBD2. Germline CDR1 reads SGHVS; CDR2 reads FQNEAQ. The CDR3 contains 14 residues. V shed 6 bases, J shed 2 bases, and the junction held 3 bases outside the gene matches. The chain's CDR3 is CASRGTSGTYEQYF. CDR3 coding DNA: TGTGCCAGCAGAGGGACTAGCGGCACCTACGAGCAGTACTTC.

This clonotype was detected many times. The chain carries TRBV28 and TRBJ1-2; 7 positions match TRBD1. Losses at the gene ends were 7 bases for V and 7 bases for J; bases not matched to a gene: 6. The CDR3 extends over 12 amino acids. Germline V lookup: CDR1 MDHEN, CDR2 SYDVKM. The CDR3 nucleotides are TGTGCCAGCACCCGACAGGGTCTTGGCTACACCTTC. Translated: CASTRQGLGYTF.

V usage is TRBV6-1 and J usage is TRBJ2-6, with a weak D call TRBD1 (5 bases). This CDR3 is 14 amino acids long. Germline V gene lookup returns CDR1 MNHNS and CDR2 SASEGT. Between the trimmed V and J ends, which lost 6 bases and 14 bases, there was a span of 20 bases. The CDR3 bases are TGTGCCAGCAGGGCAGCTCTGGGGCCAACCCTCCTGACTTTC. It codes for CASRAALGPTLLTF.

The rearrangement uses TRBV24-1 and TRBJ2-1, with TRBD2 matching 11 bases. The CDR3 runs to 15 residues. Trimming at V came to 1 base and at J to 8 bases, leaving 3 bases not matched to a gene. Germline loops: CDR1 KGHDR, CDR2 SFDVKD. As DNA, the CDR3 is TGTGCCACCAGTGATTTTAGCGGGAGGGCCTATGAGCAGTTCTTC. This codes for CATSDFSGRAYEQFF.

This clonotype was seen only a few times. The CDR3 is CSAREDKSAEAFF. The CDR3 DNA reads as TGCAGTGCTAGAGAAGACAAGAGTGCTGAAGCTTTCTTT. The chain carries TRBV20-1 and TRBJ1-1, with D unresolved. Germline assignment: CDR1 DFQATT and CDR2 SNEGSKA (reference sequence). The V end was cut by 0 bases, the J end by 6 bases, with 11 bases between. This CDR3 has 13 amino acids.

As to this clonotype: A clone one base away is much larger, so this may be a read error. The chain couples TRBV7-9 to TRBJ2-2; no clear D gene. The germline CDR1 and CDR2 sequences are SEHNR and FQNEAQ (reference sequence). The CDR3 consists of 14 residues. Trimming took 5 bases from V and 0 from J, leaving 7 bases between them. The CDR3 bases are TGTGCCAGCAGCCCCCCTCCGAACACCGGGGAGCTGTTTTTT. Its protein is CASSPPPNTGELFF. Looking up the rest from reference TRBV7-9 and TRBJ2-2 gives the full variable domain: DTGVSQNPRHKITKRGQNVTFRCDPISEHNRLYWYRQTLGQGPEFLTYFQNEAQLEKSRLLSDRFSAERPKGSFSTLEIQRTEQGDSAMYLCASSPPPNTGELFFGEGSRLTVL.

This clonotype was counted ten times or more. The rearrangement uses TRBV11-2 and TRBJ2-1; D perhaps matches TRBD1 (5 bases). Germline CDR1 is SGHAT and CDR2 is FQNNGV. This CDR3 comprises 14 residues. The ends were cut back, 1 base at V and 4 bases at J, with 8 bases in the middle. CDR3 residues: CASSLVAGYNEQFF. The CDR3 DNA reads TGTGCCAGCAGCTTAGTGGCAGGGTACAATGAGCAGTTCTTC.

This clonotype was counted between two and nine times. The rearrangement uses TRBV19 and TRBJ1-5; a weak D match, TRBD1 (5 bases). The ends were cut back, 1 base at V and 10 bases at J, with 17 bases in the middle. Per germline, CDR1 LNHDA and CDR2 SQIVND (reference sequence). This CDR3 comprises 15 residues. CDR3 DNA sequence: TGTGCCAGTAGTATAGGGGGCCGGACGGCTAAACCCCAGCATTTT. Its translation is CASSIGGRTAKPQHF.

In its sample, this clonotype was seen many times. The gene calls are TRBV5-1 and TRBJ2-7, with 7 bases identical to TRBD1. CDR3 length equals 15 residues. V lost 5 bases to trimming and J lost 3 bases; unmatched junction nucleotides: 11. The germline V gene has CDR1 SGHRS and CDR2 YFSETQ. In DNA form, the CDR3 reads TGCGCCAGCAGTCAGGAAGGGGGCCCCGGCTACGAGCAGTACTTC. Its protein product is CASSQEGGPGYEQYF.

As for this clonotype: A much larger clone lies a single base off, so this may be a read error. The CDR3 does not end in the conserved phenylalanine or tryptophan, so this is likely a read error. The V and J genes are TRBV6-1 and TRBJ2-2; TRBD2 matches at 14 bases. The CDR3 loop spans 15 amino acids. Germline V gives CDR1 MNHNS, CDR2 SASEGT. The junction had 3 bases not matched to a gene; V was cut back by 5 bases and J by 7 bases. The CDR3 bases are TGTGCCAGCAGTCCCGGGACTAGCGGGGGCGGGGAGCTGTTTTCT. As protein: CASSPGTSGGGELFS.

The chain joins TRBV4-2 to TRBJ1-6; maybe TRBD1 (5 bases). The germline gives CDR1 LGHNA, CDR2 YNFKEQ. The CDR3 covers 15 residues. Deletions cut 0 bases from V and 7 bases from J, with 10 bases between. Here the CDR3 DNA reads TGTGCCAGCAGCCAAGAGCAGGGATGGAATTCACCCCTCCACTTT. Residues: CASSQEQGWNSPLHF.

Ten or more counts support this clonotype. CDR3 amino acids: CSARTDSGSSYEQYF. As DNA, the CDR3 is TGCAGTGCTAGAACTGATAGCGGGAGTTCCTACGAGCAGTACTTC. V gene TRBV20-1 combines with J gene TRBJ2-7; 9 nucleotides agree with TRBD2. Trimming took 2 bases from V and 1 from J; bases not matched to a gene: 6. CDR1 and CDR2 from the germline V gene are DFQATT and SNEGSKA (reference sequence). CDR3 size: 15 residues.

The V gene is TRBV11-2, the J gene TRBJ1-6; no reliable D call. The CDR3 is 14 amino acids. CDR1 and CDR2 from the germline V gene are SGHAT and FQNNGV. V was clipped by 8 bases and J by 7 bases, with 15 bases between them. CDR3 nucleotides: TGTGCCAGCCTCTCGGGTCGGAGGAATTCACCCCTCCACTTT. This encodes CASLSGRRNSPLHF. Filled out from reference TRBV11-2 and TRBJ1-6, the complete variable domain reads EAGVAQSPRYKIIEKRQSVAFWCNPISGHATLYWYQQILGQGPKLLIQFQNNGVVDDSQLPKDRFSAERLKGVDSTLKIQPAKLEDSAVYLCASLSGRRNSPLHFGNGTRLTVT.

The chain combines TRBV4-1 with TRBJ1-1, with D perhaps TRBD1 (6 bases). The CDR3 contains 15 residues. V was cut by 4 bases and J by 1 base, with 13 bases left in between. Germline loops: CDR1 MGHRA, CDR2 YSYEKL. The CDR3 loop is CASSLRTDRNTEAFF. The CDR3 DNA sequence: TGCGCCAGCAGCCTAAGGACAGACCGGAACACTGAAGCTTTCTTT.

This clonotype was seen more than once but under ten times. CDR3 in DNA: TGTGCCAGCAGCGTAGGACAGGGTGGCACCGGGGAGCTGTTTTTT. Translating gives CASSVGQGGTGELFF. V usage is TRBV9 and J usage is TRBJ2-2; 7 bases fit TRBD1. After removal of 0 bases from V and 4 bases from J, the junction contained 3 bases not matched to a gene. This CDR3 is 15 amino acids long. CDR1 and CDR2 (germline): SGDLS, YYNGEE. The full variable domain, completed using reference TRBV9 and TRBJ2-2, is DSGVTQTPKHLITATGQRVTLRCSPRSGDLSVYWYQQSLDQGLQFLIQYYNGEERAKGNILERFSAQQFPDLHSELNLSSLELGDSALYFCASSVGQGGTGELFFGEGSRLTVL.

As DNA, the CDR3 is TGTGCCAGCAGCTTGGGGGCTAGCGGGAAAAGCTACGAGCAGTACTTC. This sequence encodes CASSLGASGKSYEQYF. This rearrangement joins TRBV7-9 to TRBJ2-7; 9 bases match TRBD2. V shed 3 bases, J shed 3 bases, and the junction held 9 bases outside the gene matches. The CDR3 has 16 residues. Germline V gene data show CDR1 as SEHNR and CDR2 as FQNEAQ (reference sequence).

At least ten counts were recorded for this clonotype. This chain uses TRBV12-3 or TRBV12-4 with TRBJ2-3; tentatively, D is TRBD2 (5 bases). Trimming stripped 5 bases from V and 5 bases from J, with 20 bases between. The CDR3 spans 16 residues. This CDR3 is CASSLSYRVRGDTQYF. The CDR3 DNA reads as TGTGCCAGCAGTCTCAGCTATAGGGTTCGGGGAGATACGCAGTATTTT.

The table lists this clonotype with many counts. The chain couples TRBV28 to TRBJ1-2; 8 bases agree with TRBD1. The length of the CDR3 is 12 residues. Trimming cost V 3 bases and J 8 bases; bases outside gene matches: 2. Looked up from germline, CDR1 is MDHEN and CDR2 is SYDVKM. The CDR3 sequence is CASSLGTGGYTF. CDR3 coding DNA: TGTGCCAGCAGTTTGGGGACAGGCGGCTACACCTTC.

This clonotype was detected ten times or more. This chain joins TRBV2 and TRBJ2-3; 9 positions agree with TRBD2. The germline gives CDR1 SNHLY, CDR2 FYNNEI. This CDR3 contains 17 residues. V lost 2 bases to trimming and J lost 4 bases; unmatched junction nucleotides: 10. The chain's CDR3 is CASSESGGRAIPDTQYF. As DNA, the CDR3 is TGTGCCAGCAGTGAAAGTGGCGGGAGGGCCATCCCAGATACGCAGTATTTT.

This clonotype was counted only a few times. The chain employs TRBV7-9 and TRBJ1-2; TRBD1 is a possible D gene (6 bases). Trimming stripped 1 base from V and 7 bases from J, with 25 bases between. This CDR3 is 18 amino acids long. CDR1 is SEHNR, CDR2 FQNEAQ, per germline (reference sequence). The CDR3 DNA reads TGTGCCAGCAGCTTAGGACCCATCGCTTCGGGGGGCAGAGGTGGCTACACCTTC. Amino acid sequence: CASSLGPIASGGRGGYTF.

Ten or more counts support this clonotype. J is TRBJ2-1 and V is TRBV20-1; 8 nucleotides match TRBD2. CDR1 is DFQATT and CDR2 is SNEGSKA in the germline V gene (reference sequence). This CDR3 is built from 15 residues. With V trimmed by 6 bases and J by 5 bases, 12 bases remained unmatched. The CDR3, as DNA: TGCAGTGCGGACGGTACTAGCGGCCTAAACAATGAGCAGTTCTTC. Its translation is CSADGTSGLNNEQFF.

This clonotype has only a few counts. This chain uses TRBV11-2 with TRBJ2-5; 9 bases are a match to TRBD2. Looked up from germline, CDR1 is SGHAT and CDR2 is FQNNGV. The CDR3 extends over 15 amino acids. The V and J ends lost 1 base and 3 bases, in that order; junction bases with no gene match: 3. CDR3 protein: CASSLVASGEETQYF. CDR3 sequence (DNA): TGTGCCAGCAGCTTAGTCGCTAGCGGGGAAGAGACCCAGTACTTC.

This clonotype was counted many times. The chain uses TRBV27 and TRBJ2-3; TRBD1 agrees at 9 bases. Germline V lookup: CDR1 MNHEY, CDR2 SMNVEV (reference sequence). After removal of 6 bases from V and 3 bases from J, the junction contained 7 bases not matched to a gene. This CDR3 region has 15 residues. The CDR3 DNA follows: TGTGCCAGCAGCCTTGACAGGGGGTGGACAGATACGCAGTATTTT. Its translation: CASSLDRGWTDTQYF.

This clonotype was counted between two and nine times. This chain connects TRBV5-1 to TRBJ2-1; possible D gene TRBD1, 5 bases. Germline lookup yields CDR1 SGHRS and CDR2 YFSETQ. V was cut by 3 bases and J by 3 bases, with 19 bases left in between. The CDR3 has 17 residues. The chain's CDR3 is CASSSGRSPRVYNEQFF. The CDR3 bases are TGCGCCAGCAGCTCCGGCCGCTCCCCCAGGGTCTACAATGAGCAGTTCTTC.

This clonotype was seen at least ten times. The chain is built from TRBV2 and TRBJ2-1, with 10 bases that match TRBD2. This CDR3 is built from 14 residues. Germline trimming cut 7 bases from V and 5 bases from J; bases unmatched to any gene: 5. Germline CDR1 is SNHLY and CDR2 is FYNNEI. The CDR3 sequence is CASNRLAGDNEQFF. The CDR3, as DNA: TGTGCCAGCAACCGGCTAGCGGGAGACAATGAGCAGTTCTTC. The full variable domain, rest sourced from reference TRBV2 and TRBJ2-1, is EPEVTQTPSHQVTQMGQEVILRCVPISNHLYFYWYRQILGQKVEFLVSFYNNEISEKSEIFDDQFSVERPDGSNFTLKIRSTKLEDSAMYFCASNRLAGDNEQFFGPGTRLTVL.